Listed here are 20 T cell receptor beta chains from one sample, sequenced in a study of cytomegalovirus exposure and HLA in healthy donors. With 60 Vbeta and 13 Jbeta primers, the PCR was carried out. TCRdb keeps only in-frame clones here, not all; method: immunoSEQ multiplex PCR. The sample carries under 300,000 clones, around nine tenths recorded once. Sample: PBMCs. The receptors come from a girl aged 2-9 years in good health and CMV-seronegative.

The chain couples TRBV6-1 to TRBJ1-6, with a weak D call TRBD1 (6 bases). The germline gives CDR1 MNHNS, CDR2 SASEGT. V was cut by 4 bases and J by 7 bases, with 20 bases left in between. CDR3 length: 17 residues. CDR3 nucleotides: TGTGCCAGCAGTGCGTATGACCAGGGGTCAGGCAATTCACCCCTCCACTTT. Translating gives CASSAYDQGSGNSPLHF.

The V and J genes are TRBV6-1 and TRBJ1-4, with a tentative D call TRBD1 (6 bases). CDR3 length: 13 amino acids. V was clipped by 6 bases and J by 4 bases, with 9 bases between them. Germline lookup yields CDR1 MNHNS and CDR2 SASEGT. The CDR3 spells CASRVRGNEKLFF. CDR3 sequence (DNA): TGTGCCAGCAGAGTCAGGGGTAATGAAAAACTGTTTTTT.

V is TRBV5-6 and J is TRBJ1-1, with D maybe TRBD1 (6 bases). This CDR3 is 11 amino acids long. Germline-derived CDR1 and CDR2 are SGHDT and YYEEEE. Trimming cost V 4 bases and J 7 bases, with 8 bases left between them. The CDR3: CASSTGLEAFF. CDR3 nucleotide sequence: TGTGCCAGCAGCACAGGGCTTGAAGCTTTCTTT.

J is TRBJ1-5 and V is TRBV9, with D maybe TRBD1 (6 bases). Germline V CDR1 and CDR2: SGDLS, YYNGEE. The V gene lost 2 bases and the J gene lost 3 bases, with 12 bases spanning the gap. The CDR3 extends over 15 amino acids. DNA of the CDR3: TGTGCCAGCAGCGTGTCGGGGGGCGACAATCAGCCCCAGCATTTT. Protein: CASSVSGGDNQPQHF.

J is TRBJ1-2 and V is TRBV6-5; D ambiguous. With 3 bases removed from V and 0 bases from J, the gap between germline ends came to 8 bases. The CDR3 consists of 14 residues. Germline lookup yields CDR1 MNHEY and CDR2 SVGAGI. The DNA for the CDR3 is TGTGCCAGCAGTTATAGCGTAGCTAACTATGGCTACACCTTC. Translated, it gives CASSYSVANYGYTF.

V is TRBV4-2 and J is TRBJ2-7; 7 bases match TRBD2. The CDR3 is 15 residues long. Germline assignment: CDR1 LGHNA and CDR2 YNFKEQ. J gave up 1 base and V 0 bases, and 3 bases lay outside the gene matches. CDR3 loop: CASSQESGGSYEQYF. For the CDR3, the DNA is TGTGCCAGCAGCCAAGAATCGGGAGGTTCCTACGAGCAGTACTTC.

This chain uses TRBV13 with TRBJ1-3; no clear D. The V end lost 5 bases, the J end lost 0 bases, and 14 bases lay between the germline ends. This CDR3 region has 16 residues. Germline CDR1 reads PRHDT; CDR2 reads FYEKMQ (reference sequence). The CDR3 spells CASSVPGGYSGNTIYF. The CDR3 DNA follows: TGTGCCAGCAGCGTCCCCGGCGGATACTCTGGAAACACCATATATTTT.

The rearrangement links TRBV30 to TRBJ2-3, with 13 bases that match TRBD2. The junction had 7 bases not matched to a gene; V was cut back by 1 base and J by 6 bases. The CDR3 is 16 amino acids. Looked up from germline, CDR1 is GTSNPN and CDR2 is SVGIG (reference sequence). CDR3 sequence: CAWSGSRTSGSDTQYF. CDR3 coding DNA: TGTGCCTGGAGTGGCTCGAGGACTAGCGGGAGTGATACGCAGTATTTT.

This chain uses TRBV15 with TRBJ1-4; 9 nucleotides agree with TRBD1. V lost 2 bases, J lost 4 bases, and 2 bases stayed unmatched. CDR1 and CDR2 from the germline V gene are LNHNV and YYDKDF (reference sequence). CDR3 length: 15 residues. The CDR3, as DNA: TGTGCCACCAGCAGAAGGACAGGGGATAATGAAAAACTGTTTTTT. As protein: CATSRRTGDNEKLFF.

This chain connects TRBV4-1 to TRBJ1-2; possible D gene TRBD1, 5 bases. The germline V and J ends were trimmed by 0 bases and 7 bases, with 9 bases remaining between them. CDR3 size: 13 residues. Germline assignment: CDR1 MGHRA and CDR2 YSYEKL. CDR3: CASSQEVGGGYTF. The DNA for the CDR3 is TGCGCCAGCAGCCAAGAGGTGGGGGGTGGCTACACCTTC.

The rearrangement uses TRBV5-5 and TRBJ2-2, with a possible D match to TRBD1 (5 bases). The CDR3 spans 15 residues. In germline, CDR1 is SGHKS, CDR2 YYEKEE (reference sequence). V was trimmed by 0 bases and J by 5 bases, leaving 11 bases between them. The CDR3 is CASSLVGVGTGELFF. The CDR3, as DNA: TGTGCCAGCAGCTTGGTAGGGGTTGGAACCGGGGAGCTGTTTTTT. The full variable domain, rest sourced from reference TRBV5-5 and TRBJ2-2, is DAGVTQSPTHLIKTRGQQVTLRCSPISGHKSVSWYQQVLGQGPQFIFQYYEKEERGRGNFPDRFSARQFPNYSSELNVNALLLGDSALYLCASSLVGVGTGELFFGEGSRLTVL.

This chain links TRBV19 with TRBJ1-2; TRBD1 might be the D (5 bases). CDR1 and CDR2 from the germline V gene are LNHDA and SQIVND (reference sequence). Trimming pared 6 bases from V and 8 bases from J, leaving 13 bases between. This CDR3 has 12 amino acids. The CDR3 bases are TGTGCCAGTAGCCTGACAGTGGGCGGCTACACCTTC. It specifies CASSLTVGGYTF.

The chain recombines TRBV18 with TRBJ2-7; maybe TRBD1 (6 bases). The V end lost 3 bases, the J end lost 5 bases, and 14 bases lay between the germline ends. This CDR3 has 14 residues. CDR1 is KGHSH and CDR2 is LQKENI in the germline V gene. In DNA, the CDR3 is TGTGCCAGCTCACCCCCGAACAGGGTTCACGAGCAGTACTTC. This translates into CASSPPNRVHEQYF.

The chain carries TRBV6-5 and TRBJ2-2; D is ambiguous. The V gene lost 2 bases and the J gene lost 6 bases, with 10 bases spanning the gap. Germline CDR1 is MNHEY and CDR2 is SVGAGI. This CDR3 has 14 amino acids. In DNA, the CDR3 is TGTGCCAGCAGTTACCCCCACAGCCCCGGGGAGCTGTTTTTT. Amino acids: CASSYPHSPGELFF.

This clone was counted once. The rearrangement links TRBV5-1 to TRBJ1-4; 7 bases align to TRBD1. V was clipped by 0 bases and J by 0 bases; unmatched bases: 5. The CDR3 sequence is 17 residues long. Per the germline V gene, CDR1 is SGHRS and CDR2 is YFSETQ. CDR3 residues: CASSLGTGQATNEKLFF. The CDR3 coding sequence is TGCGCCAGCAGCTTGGGGACCGGACAGGCAACTAATGAAAAACTGTTTTTT.

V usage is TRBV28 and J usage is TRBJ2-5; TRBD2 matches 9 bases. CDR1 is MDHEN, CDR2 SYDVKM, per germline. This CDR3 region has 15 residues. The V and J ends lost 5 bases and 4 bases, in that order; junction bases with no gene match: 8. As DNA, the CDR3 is TGTGCCAGCAGTGATAGCGGGGGTGGGCGAGAGACCCAGTACTTC. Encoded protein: CASSDSGGGRETQYF.

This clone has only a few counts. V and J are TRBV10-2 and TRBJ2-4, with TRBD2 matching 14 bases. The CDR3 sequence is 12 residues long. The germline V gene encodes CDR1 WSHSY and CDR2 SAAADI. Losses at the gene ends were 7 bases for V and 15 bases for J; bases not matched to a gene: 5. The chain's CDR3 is CASTKTSGGVYF. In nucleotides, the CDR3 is TGCGCCAGCACCAAGACTAGCGGGGGGGTGTACTTC.

In DNA form, the CDR3 reads TGTGCCAGCAGCCCGTACAGGGACGGGCAGCCCCAGCATTTT. Residues: CASSPYRDGQPQHF. V and J are TRBV9 and TRBJ1-5; possibly TRBD1 for D (6 bases). V dropped 4 bases and J dropped 7 bases, with 15 bases sitting between them. Looked up from germline, CDR1 is SGDLS and CDR2 is YYNGEE. This CDR3 has 14 residues.

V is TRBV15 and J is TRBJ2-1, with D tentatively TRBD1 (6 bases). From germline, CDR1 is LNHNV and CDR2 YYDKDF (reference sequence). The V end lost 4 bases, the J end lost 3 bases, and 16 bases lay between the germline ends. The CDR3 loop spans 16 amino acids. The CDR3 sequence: CATSNPQGLIYNEQFF. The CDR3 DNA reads TGTGCCACCAGCAACCCCCAGGGGCTTATCTACAATGAGCAGTTCTTC.

The CDR3 sequence: CASSKQGSNEQYF. In DNA, the CDR3 is TGTGCCAGTAGTAAACAGGGATCCAACGAGCAGTACTTC. V gene TRBV19 combines with J gene TRBJ2-7, with a weak D call TRBD1 (6 bases). There are 13 residues in the CDR3. Trimming removed 4 bases at V and 5 bases at J, with 12 bases between. Germline lookup yields CDR1 LNHDA and CDR2 SQIVND (reference sequence).